The entry that follows covers one T cell receptor beta chain sequence. Its antigen remains unknown. The data are from a study of monozygotic twins with inflammatory bowel disease. Study-wide points: IBD-affected twins scored below their healthy co-twins in TCRbeta diversity (inverse Simpson).

Per donor there was one draw, yielding a blood sample of 2.5 ml. Whole blood served as the source of total RNA, and no T cell sorting took place. Through template switching, UMIs that included a 6-nucleotide sample barcode were added. TCRdb derives one entry per CDR3 protein from the 5' RACE reads, leaving out DNA. The sample is made up of around 370,000 distinct CDR3 sequences, and the top ten hold about 2.5% of it. The CDR3 is 15 amino acids. Germline V gene lookup returns CDR1 SGHTA and CDR2 FQGNSA. This clonotype was obtained from a human donor with ulcerative colitis or Crohn's disease, or a healthy co-twin of an affected twin (not recorded which). Sequencing was performed on blood. The chain combines TRBV7-2 with TRBJ2-1; TCRdb returns TRBD2, unconfirmable since there is no DNA. The CDR3 is CASSRVPPSGNEQFF.